This is a list of T cell receptor beta chains from one sample in a study of post-analysis software for immune sequencing data. A single record per CDR3 protein comes from TCRdb applying MiXCR to the PCR reads. The sample has fewer than 850,000 distinct CDR3 sequences, 25% to 30% seen once; the top ten hold about 0.5%. Source material: blood. These receptors came from a girl aged 5 to 17 with multiple sclerosis. CDR3s include the opening cysteine and the closing phenylalanine or tryptophan. The order of the fields is clone size, V gene, D gene, J gene, CDR3 DNA, CDR3 protein. D genes are given only for firm matches. The size of a clone is reported for some rows only, either as once, few or many, or as a class for expanded clones.

clone_size: -
v_call: TRBV20-1
d_call: TRBD1
j_call: TRBJ1-6
cdr3_nt: TGCAGTGCTAGGGGACAGGGGGCCTATAATTCACCCCTCCACTTT
cdr3_aa: CSARGQGAYNSPLHF

clone_size: -
v_call: TRBV5-1
d_call: -
j_call: TRBJ1-3
cdr3_nt: TGCGCCAGCAGCTTGGAGGCGTATGGAAACGCCATATATTTT
cdr3_aa: CASSLEAYGNAIYF

clone_size: -
v_call: TRBV6-5
d_call: TRBD1
j_call: TRBJ2-4
cdr3_nt: TGTGCCAGCAGTTACGACAGGGGGCGAATTCAGTACTTC
cdr3_aa: CASSYDRGRIQYF

clone_size: -
v_call: TRBV9
d_call: TRBD1
j_call: TRBJ1-1
cdr3_nt: TGTGCCAGCAGCGGAGCGTATGTCCCGGGACAGGGGATCGGCACTGAAGCTTTCTTT
cdr3_aa: CASSGAYVPGQGIGTEAFF

clone_size: many
v_call: TRBV6-5
d_call: -
j_call: TRBJ2-1
cdr3_nt: TGTGCCAGCAGTTACTCCCTAGGCGGAGTAAGGTACAATGAGCAGTTCTTC
cdr3_aa: CASSYSLGGVRYNEQFF

clone_size: -
v_call: TRBV4-3
d_call: TRBD1
j_call: TRBJ1-2
cdr3_nt: TGCGCCAGCAGCCCGAAGGGACAGGGCACTAACTATGGCTACACCTTC
cdr3_aa: CASSPKGQGTNYGYTF

clone_size: few
v_call: TRBV19
d_call: TRBD1
j_call: TRBJ2-7
cdr3_nt: TGTGCCAGTAGTGTCTCAGGGGGCTTCGACGAGCAGTACTTC
cdr3_aa: CASSVSGGFDEQYF

clone_size: few
v_call: TRBV28
d_call: TRBD1
j_call: TRBJ2-5
cdr3_nt: TGTGCCAGCCAATATAGACAGGGGTGGCAAGAGACCCAGTACTTC
cdr3_aa: CASQYRQGWQETQYF

clone_size: few
v_call: TRBV7-2
d_call: -
j_call: TRBJ1-6
cdr3_nt: TGTGCCAGCAGCTTAGCGCTAATAGTCAGTAATAATTCACCCCTCCACTTT
cdr3_aa: CASSLALIVSNNSPLHF

clone_size: many
v_call: TRBV7-2
d_call: -
j_call: TRBJ2-3
cdr3_nt: TGTGCCAGCAGCTTAGGCCAGGGGGGAACAGATACGCAGTATTTT
cdr3_aa: CASSLGQGGTDTQYF

clone_size: -
v_call: TRBV20-1
d_call: -
j_call: TRBJ1-6
cdr3_nt: TGCAGTGCTAGAGATTCACAGATGAATAATTCACCCCTCCACTTT
cdr3_aa: CSARDSQMNNSPLHF

clone_size: -
v_call: TRBV4-2
d_call: -
j_call: TRBJ2-3
cdr3_nt: TGTGCCAGCAGCCAGTCTAGTTCAGATACGCAGTATTTT
cdr3_aa: CASSQSSSDTQYF

clone_size: -
v_call: TRBV4-3
d_call: TRBD2
j_call: TRBJ2-4
cdr3_nt: TGCGCCAGCAGCCACCGGCTAGCGGGAGAAAACATTCAGTACTTC
cdr3_aa: CASSHRLAGENIQYF

clone_size: few
v_call: TRBV27
d_call: -
j_call: TRBJ2-3
cdr3_nt: TGTGCCAGCAGTTTATCGCGGGCGTCGGATACGCAGTATTTT
cdr3_aa: CASSLSRASDTQYF

clone_size: -
v_call: TRBV27
d_call: -
j_call: TRBJ1-2
cdr3_nt: TGTGCCAGCAGTTTATCATGGGCAGGGGATGGCTACACCTTC
cdr3_aa: CASSLSWAGDGYTF

clone_size: -
v_call: TRBV20-1
d_call: -
j_call: TRBJ1-1
cdr3_nt: TGCAGTGCTAGTGTGGGGGGCACTGAAGCTTTCTTT
cdr3_aa: CSASVGGTEAFF

clone_size: -
v_call: TRBV29-1
d_call: TRBD2
j_call: TRBJ2-7
cdr3_nt: TGCAGCGTCGGACTAGCGGGCTACAATGAGCAGTACTTC
cdr3_aa: CSVGLAGYNEQYF

clone_size: -
v_call: TRBV6-2/TRBV6-3
d_call: -
j_call: TRBJ2-6
cdr3_nt: TGTGCCAGCAGTTACGTGGTACAGCCCCGAGCTGGGGCCAACGTCCTGACTTTC
cdr3_aa: CASSYVVQPRAGANVLTF

clone_size: few
v_call: TRBV3-1
d_call: TRBD1
j_call: TRBJ2-5
cdr3_nt: TGTGCCAGCAGCCCCCAGACTGGACAGGGAGAGACCCAGTACTTC
cdr3_aa: CASSPQTGQGETQYF

clone_size: few
v_call: TRBV20-1
d_call: -
j_call: TRBJ2-1
cdr3_nt: TGCAGTGCTAGAGTTTACAATGAGCAGTTCTTC
cdr3_aa: CSARVYNEQFF

clone_size: few
v_call: TRBV5-6
d_call: -
j_call: TRBJ1-2
cdr3_nt: TGTGCCAGCAGCTTGGGTCCAGGGAGGTATGGCTACACCTTC
cdr3_aa: CASSLGPGRYGYTF

clone_size: -
v_call: TRBV2
d_call: -
j_call: TRBJ1-2
cdr3_nt: TGTGCCAGCAGTGAACTACCGACGGGCACTGGCTACACCTTC
cdr3_aa: CASSELPTGTGYTF

clone_size: few
v_call: TRBV4-1
d_call: -
j_call: TRBJ2-7
cdr3_nt: TGCGCCAGCAGCCAAGATTTAGCAGGGGAAGATCCCTACGAGCAGTACTTC
cdr3_aa: CASSQDLAGEDPYEQYF

clone_size: few
v_call: TRBV2
d_call: -
j_call: TRBJ1-2
cdr3_nt: TGTGCCAGCAGTGAAGCGCTTTTTGGGGGCTACACTTTC
cdr3_aa: CASSEALFGGYTF

clone_size: many
v_call: TRBV4-3
d_call: TRBD2
j_call: TRBJ2-1
cdr3_nt: TGCGCCAGCAGCCAAGATAGGGCGGGAGCTTACAATGAGCAGTTCTTC
cdr3_aa: CASSQDRAGAYNEQFF

clone_size: -
v_call: TRBV20-1
d_call: -
j_call: TRBJ2-7
cdr3_nt: TGCAGTGCTAGAGATGACGGGAGCTCCTACGAGCAGTACTTC
cdr3_aa: CSARDDGSSYEQYF

clone_size: few
v_call: TRBV6-5
d_call: -
j_call: TRBJ2-7
cdr3_nt: TGTGCCAGCACGCAGAACTACGAGCAGTACTTC
cdr3_aa: CASTQNYEQYF

clone_size: many
v_call: TRBV7-2
d_call: -
j_call: TRBJ2-6
cdr3_nt: TGTGCCAGCAGCTTTCGCTCTGGGGCCAACGTCCTGACTTTC
cdr3_aa: CASSFRSGANVLTF

clone_size: few
v_call: TRBV9
d_call: TRBD2
j_call: TRBJ2-1
cdr3_nt: TGTGCCAGCAGCGGCCAGGGACTAGCGGTATCAAATGAGCAGTTCTTC
cdr3_aa: CASSGQGLAVSNEQFF

clone_size: few
v_call: TRBV28
d_call: -
j_call: TRBJ1-3
cdr3_nt: TGTGCCAGCAGTTTAGCCGGGGATGAGACTGGAAACACCATATATTTT
cdr3_aa: CASSLAGDETGNTIYF

clone_size: -
v_call: TRBV28
d_call: -
j_call: TRBJ1-2
cdr3_nt: TGTGCCAGCACCGTGGGGGTGCCTAACTATGGCTACACCTTC
cdr3_aa: CASTVGVPNYGYTF

clone_size: few
v_call: TRBV7-9
d_call: TRBD2
j_call: TRBJ2-1
cdr3_nt: TGTGCCAGCAGCTTAGGAGGCGGGGGGCGCCAGTTCTTC
cdr3_aa: CASSLGGGGRQFF

clone_size: few
v_call: TRBV28
d_call: -
j_call: TRBJ2-4
cdr3_nt: TGTGCCAGCAGGAAGAAAAACATTCAGTACTTC
cdr3_aa: CASRKKNIQYF

clone_size: -
v_call: TRBV20-1
d_call: TRBD1
j_call: TRBJ1-4
cdr3_nt: TGCAGTGCTAGGACCGGACAGGGATATGAAAAACTGTTTTTT
cdr3_aa: CSARTGQGYEKLFF

clone_size: -
v_call: TRBV5-6
d_call: TRBD1
j_call: TRBJ2-1
cdr3_nt: TGTGCCAGCAGCCGTCTCGACAGGGAATCTGAGCAGTTCTTC
cdr3_aa: CASSRLDRESEQFF

clone_size: few
v_call: TRBV12-3/TRBV12-4
d_call: -
j_call: TRBJ2-3
cdr3_nt: TGTGCCACCACCAAAGCACCCGGGGACCTCACAGATACGCAGTATTTT
cdr3_aa: CATTKAPGDLTDTQYF

clone_size: -
v_call: TRBV11-2
d_call: -
j_call: TRBJ2-1
cdr3_nt: TGTGCCAGCAGCGTACGTGGGGGGGGGCCGTTCAATGAGCAGTTCTTC
cdr3_aa: CASSVRGGGPFNEQFF

clone_size: -
v_call: TRBV10-3
d_call: -
j_call: TRBJ1-5
cdr3_nt: TGTGCCATCAGCCCCGGGGGGGATGGCAATCAGCCCCAGCATTTT
cdr3_aa: CAISPGGDGNQPQHF

clone_size: few
v_call: TRBV20-1
d_call: TRBD2
j_call: TRBJ2-5
cdr3_nt: TGCAGTGCTAGAGAAGGGCGTCTAGCGGGGGGCCTGGAGACCCAGTACTTC
cdr3_aa: CSAREGRLAGGLETQYF

clone_size: -
v_call: TRBV12-3/TRBV12-4
d_call: TRBD2
j_call: TRBJ2-1
cdr3_nt: TGTGCCAACAGTTTCGTCGGACTAGCATTGGGAGAGCAGTTCTTC
cdr3_aa: CANSFVGLALGEQFF

clone_size: -
v_call: TRBV9
d_call: -
j_call: TRBJ2-1
cdr3_nt: TGTGCCAGCAGCGGAGCTGAGCAGTTCTTC
cdr3_aa: CASSGAEQFF

clone_size: -
v_call: TRBV29-1
d_call: -
j_call: TRBJ1-2
cdr3_nt: TGCAGCGTCTCACTATGGGGGGCTGGCTACACCTTC
cdr3_aa: CSVSLWGAGYTF

clone_size: -
v_call: TRBV10-1
d_call: TRBD2
j_call: TRBJ2-1
cdr3_nt: TGCGCCAGCAGTGACCACACACCAGGACTAGCGGGAGGGACGGGCAATGAGCAGTTCTTC
cdr3_aa: CASSDHTPGLAGGTGNEQFF

clone_size: -
v_call: TRBV20-1
d_call: -
j_call: TRBJ1-1
cdr3_nt: TGCAGTGCAACATGGACAGCGAACACTGAAGCTTTCTTT
cdr3_aa: CSATWTANTEAFF

clone_size: few
v_call: TRBV7-9
d_call: -
j_call: TRBJ2-5
cdr3_nt: TGTGCCAGCAGCTGGAGTATCCAGGAGACCCAGTACTTC
cdr3_aa: CASSWSIQETQYF

clone_size: few
v_call: TRBV13
d_call: TRBD1
j_call: TRBJ1-1
cdr3_nt: TGTGCCAGCAGCTGGAATAAGGGACAGACGAACACTGAAGCTTTCTTT
cdr3_aa: CASSWNKGQTNTEAFF

clone_size: -
v_call: TRBV15
d_call: -
j_call: TRBJ1-4
cdr3_nt: TGTGCCACCAGCAGAGTTCTGGGGAGGACAACTAATGAAAAACTGTTTTTT
cdr3_aa: CATSRVLGRTTNEKLFF

clone_size: many
v_call: TRBV20-1
d_call: TRBD2
j_call: TRBJ2-3
cdr3_nt: TGCAGTGCTGGGAAAAGCGGGGGGCTACCCCTAGATACGCAGTATTTT
cdr3_aa: CSAGKSGGLPLDTQYF

clone_size: -
v_call: TRBV20-1
d_call: TRBD1
j_call: TRBJ2-1
cdr3_nt: TGCAGTGCCAAGCCTCGACCGGACCGGGACAGACTCTACAATGAGCAGTTCTTC
cdr3_aa: CSAKPRPDRDRLYNEQFF

clone_size: -
v_call: TRBV3-1
d_call: -
j_call: TRBJ1-6
cdr3_nt: TGTGCCAGCAGCCAATCAGTCAGTGGTTTGAGTCCCCTCCACTTT
cdr3_aa: CASSQSVSGLSPLHF

clone_size: few
v_call: TRBV7-2
d_call: -
j_call: TRBJ2-5
cdr3_nt: TGTGCCAGCAGCTTAGGCGGGTCCTTAGGAGAGACCCAGTACTTC
cdr3_aa: CASSLGGSLGETQYF

clone_size: -
v_call: TRBV10-3
d_call: -
j_call: TRBJ2-1
cdr3_nt: TGTGCCATCAGCATCAGGGACGGGGTCTACAATGAGCAGTTCTTC
cdr3_aa: CAISIRDGVYNEQFF

clone_size: -
v_call: TRBV7-9
d_call: -
j_call: TRBJ2-1
cdr3_nt: TGTGCCAGCAGCTTATCCTTCCAGTTTTACAATGAGCAGTTCTTC
cdr3_aa: CASSLSFQFYNEQFF

clone_size: few
v_call: TRBV7-2
d_call: -
j_call: TRBJ1-2
cdr3_nt: TGTGCCAGCAGCTTAATCCCGGAGGGCTATGGCTACACCTTC
cdr3_aa: CASSLIPEGYGYTF

clone_size: few
v_call: TRBV7-2
d_call: -
j_call: TRBJ2-1
cdr3_nt: TGTGCCAGCCGGACCCGCGGGGCCCCCAATGAGCAGTTCTTC
cdr3_aa: CASRTRGAPNEQFF

clone_size: few
v_call: TRBV4-1
d_call: -
j_call: TRBJ1-5
cdr3_nt: TGCGCCAGCAGCCAAGAATCGGGGGCCTTGAGCAATCAGCCCCAGCATTTT
cdr3_aa: CASSQESGALSNQPQHF